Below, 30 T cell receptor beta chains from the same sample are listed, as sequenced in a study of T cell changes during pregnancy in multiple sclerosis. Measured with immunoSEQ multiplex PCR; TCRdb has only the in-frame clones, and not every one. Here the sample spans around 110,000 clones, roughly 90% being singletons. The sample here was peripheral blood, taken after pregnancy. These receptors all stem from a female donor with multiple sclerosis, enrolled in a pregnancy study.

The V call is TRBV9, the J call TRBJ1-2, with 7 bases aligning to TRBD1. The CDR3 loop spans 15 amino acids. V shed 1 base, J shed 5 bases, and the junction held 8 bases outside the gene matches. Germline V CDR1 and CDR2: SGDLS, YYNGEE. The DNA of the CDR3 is TGTGCCAGCAGCGTAAACCAGGGGGAGCCGTATGGCTACACCTTC. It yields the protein CASSVNQGEPYGYTF.

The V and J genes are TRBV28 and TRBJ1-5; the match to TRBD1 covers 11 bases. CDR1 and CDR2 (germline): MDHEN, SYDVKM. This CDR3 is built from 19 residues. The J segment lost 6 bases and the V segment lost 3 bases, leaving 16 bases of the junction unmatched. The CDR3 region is CASSLPGTSGQGASQPQHF. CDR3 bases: TGTGCCAGCAGTTTGCCGGGGACTTCAGGACAGGGGGCGAGTCAGCCCCAGCATTTT.

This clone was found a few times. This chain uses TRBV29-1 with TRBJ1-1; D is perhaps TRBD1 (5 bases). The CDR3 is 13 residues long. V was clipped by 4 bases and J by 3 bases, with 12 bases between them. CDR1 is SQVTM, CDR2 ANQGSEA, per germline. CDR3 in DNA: TGCAGCGTTGTCGACAGATCGGACACTGAAGCTTTCTTT. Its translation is CSVVDRSDTEAFF.

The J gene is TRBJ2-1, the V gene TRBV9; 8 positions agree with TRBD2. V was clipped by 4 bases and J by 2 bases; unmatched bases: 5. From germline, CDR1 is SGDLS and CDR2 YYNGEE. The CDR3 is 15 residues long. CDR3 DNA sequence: TGTGCCAGCAGCCCCGGGGGGGAGACCTACAATGAGCAGTTCTTC. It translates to CASSPGGETYNEQFF.

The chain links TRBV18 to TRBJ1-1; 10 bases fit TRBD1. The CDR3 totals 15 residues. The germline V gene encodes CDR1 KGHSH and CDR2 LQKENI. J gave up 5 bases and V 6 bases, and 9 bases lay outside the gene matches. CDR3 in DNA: TGTGCCAGCTCCGAAGGGGACAGGGGTTGGACTGAAGCTTTCTTT. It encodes CASSEGDRGWTEAFF.

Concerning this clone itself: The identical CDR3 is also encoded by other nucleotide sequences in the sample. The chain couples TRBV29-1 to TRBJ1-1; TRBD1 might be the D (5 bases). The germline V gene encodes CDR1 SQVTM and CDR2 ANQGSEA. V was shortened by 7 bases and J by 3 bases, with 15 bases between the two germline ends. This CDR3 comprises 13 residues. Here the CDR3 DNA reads TGCAGCGCCGAGACGGGGGGGGACACTGAAGCTTTCTTT. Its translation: CSAETGGDTEAFF.

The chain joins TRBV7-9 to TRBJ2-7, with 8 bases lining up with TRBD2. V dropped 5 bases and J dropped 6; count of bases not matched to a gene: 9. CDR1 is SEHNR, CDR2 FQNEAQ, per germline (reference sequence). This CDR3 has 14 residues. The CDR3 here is CASSTIPAGGEQYF. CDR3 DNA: TGTGCCAGCAGCACAATCCCGGCGGGGGGCGAGCAGTACTTC.

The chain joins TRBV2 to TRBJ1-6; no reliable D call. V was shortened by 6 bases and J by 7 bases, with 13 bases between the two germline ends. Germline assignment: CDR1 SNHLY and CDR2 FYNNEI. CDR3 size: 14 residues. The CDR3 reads CASRLSGNNSPLHF. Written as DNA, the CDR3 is TGTGCCAGCAGGCTCTCGGGGAACAATTCACCCCTCCACTTT.

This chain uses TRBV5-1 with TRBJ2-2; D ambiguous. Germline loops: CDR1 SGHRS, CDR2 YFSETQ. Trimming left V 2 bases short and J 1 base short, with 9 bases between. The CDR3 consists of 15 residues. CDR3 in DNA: TGCGCCAGCAGCTTTCGGGTCGGGAACACCGGGGAGCTGTTTTTT. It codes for CASSFRVGNTGELFF. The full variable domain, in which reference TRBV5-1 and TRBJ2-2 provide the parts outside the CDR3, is KAGVTQTPRYLIKTRGQQVTLSCSPISGHRSVSWYQQTPGQGLQFLFEYFSETQRNKGNFPGRFSGRQFSNSRSEMNVSTLELGDSALYLCASSFRVGNTGELFFGEGSRLTVL.

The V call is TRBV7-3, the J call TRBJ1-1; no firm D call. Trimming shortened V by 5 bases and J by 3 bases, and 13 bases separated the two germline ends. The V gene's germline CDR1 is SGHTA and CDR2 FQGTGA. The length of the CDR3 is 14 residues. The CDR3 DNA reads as TGTGCCAGCAGCCGCAACACCATCGACACTGAAGCTTTCTTT. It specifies CASSRNTIDTEAFF.

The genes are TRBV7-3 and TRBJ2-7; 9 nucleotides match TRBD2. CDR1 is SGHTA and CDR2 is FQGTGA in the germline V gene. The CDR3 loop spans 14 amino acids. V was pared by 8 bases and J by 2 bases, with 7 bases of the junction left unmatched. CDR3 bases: TGTGCCAGCTCCCCAAGCGGGGGGCCCTACGAGCAGTACTTC. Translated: CASSPSGGPYEQYF.

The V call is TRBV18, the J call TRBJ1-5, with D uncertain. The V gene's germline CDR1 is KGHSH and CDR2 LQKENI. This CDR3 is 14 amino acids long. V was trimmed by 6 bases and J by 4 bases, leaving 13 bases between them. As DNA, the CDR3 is TGTGCCAGCTCCCTGGAGGTGGTTAATCAGCCCCAGCATTTT. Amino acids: CASSLEVVNQPQHF. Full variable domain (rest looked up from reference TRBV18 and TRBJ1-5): NAGVMQNPRHLVRRRGQEARLRCSPMKGHSHVYWYRQLPEEGLKFMVYLQKENIIDESGMPKERFSAEFPKEGPSILRIQQVVRGDSAAYFCASSLEVVNQPQHFGDGTRLSIL.

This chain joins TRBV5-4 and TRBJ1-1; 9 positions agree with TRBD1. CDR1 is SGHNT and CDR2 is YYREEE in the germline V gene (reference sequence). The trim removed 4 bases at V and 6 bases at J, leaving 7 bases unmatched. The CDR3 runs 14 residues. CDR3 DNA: TGTGCCAGCAGCCCGGGACAGGGAAGATCTGAAGCTTTCTTT. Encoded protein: CASSPGQGRSEAFF.

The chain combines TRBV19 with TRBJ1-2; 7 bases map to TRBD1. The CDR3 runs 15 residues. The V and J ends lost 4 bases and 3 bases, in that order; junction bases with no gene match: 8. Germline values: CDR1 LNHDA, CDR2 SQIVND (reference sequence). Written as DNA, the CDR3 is TGTGCCAGTAGTAACTGGAAGGGGGCACACTATGGCTACACCTTC. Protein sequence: CASSNWKGAHYGYTF.

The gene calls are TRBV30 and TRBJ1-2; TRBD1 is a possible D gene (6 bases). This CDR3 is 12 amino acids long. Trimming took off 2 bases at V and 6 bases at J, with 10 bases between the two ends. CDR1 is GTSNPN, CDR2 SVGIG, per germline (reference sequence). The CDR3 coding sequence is TGTGCCTGGAGTCGGGACATAAATGGCTACACCTTC. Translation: CAWSRDINGYTF.

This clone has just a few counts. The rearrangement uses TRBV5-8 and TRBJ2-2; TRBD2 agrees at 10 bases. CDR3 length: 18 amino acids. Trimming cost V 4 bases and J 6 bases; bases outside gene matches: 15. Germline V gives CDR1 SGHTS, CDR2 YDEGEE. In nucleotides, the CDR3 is TGTGCCAGCAGCCCCGCCACCCTAGCGGGGGCACGGTCCGGGGAGCTGTTTTTT. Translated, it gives CASSPATLAGARSGELFF.

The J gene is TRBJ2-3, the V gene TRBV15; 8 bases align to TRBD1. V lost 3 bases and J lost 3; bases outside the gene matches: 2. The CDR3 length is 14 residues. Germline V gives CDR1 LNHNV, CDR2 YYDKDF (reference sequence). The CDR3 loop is CATSRDRATDTQYF. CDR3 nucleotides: TGTGCCACCAGCAGGGACAGGGCAACAGATACGCAGTATTTT.

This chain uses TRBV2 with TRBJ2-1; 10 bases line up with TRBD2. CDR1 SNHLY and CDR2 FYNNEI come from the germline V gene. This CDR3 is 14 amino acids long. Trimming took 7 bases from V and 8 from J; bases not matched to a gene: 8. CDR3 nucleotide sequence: TGTGCCAGCATGGGGGGACTAGCGCGATATGAGCAGTTCTTC. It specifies CASMGGLARYEQFF.

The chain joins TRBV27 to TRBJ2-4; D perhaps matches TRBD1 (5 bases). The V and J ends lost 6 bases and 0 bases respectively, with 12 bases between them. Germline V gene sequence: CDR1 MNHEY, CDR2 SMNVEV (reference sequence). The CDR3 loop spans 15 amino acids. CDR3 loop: CASRMDTLAKNIQYF. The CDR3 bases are TGTGCCAGCAGGATGGACACCCTAGCCAAAAACATTCAGTACTTC.

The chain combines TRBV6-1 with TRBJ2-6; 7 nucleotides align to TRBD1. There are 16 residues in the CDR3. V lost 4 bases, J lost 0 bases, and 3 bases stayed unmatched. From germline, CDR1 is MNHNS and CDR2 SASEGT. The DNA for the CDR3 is TGTGCCAGCAGTGGACAGGGCTTCTCTGGGGCCAACGTCCTGACTTTC. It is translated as CASSGQGFSGANVLTF.

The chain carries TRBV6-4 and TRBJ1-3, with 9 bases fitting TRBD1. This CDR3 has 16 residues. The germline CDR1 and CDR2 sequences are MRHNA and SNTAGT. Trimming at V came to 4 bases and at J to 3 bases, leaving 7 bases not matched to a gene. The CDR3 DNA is TGTGCCAGCAGTGGGGAGGACAGGGGAGGTGGAAACACCATATATTTT. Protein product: CASSGEDRGGGNTIYF.

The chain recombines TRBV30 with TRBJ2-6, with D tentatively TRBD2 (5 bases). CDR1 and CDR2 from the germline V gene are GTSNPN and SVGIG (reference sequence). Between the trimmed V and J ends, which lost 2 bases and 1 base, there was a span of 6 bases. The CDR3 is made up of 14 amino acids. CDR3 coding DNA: TGTGCCTGGAGTCGGGGATCTGGGGCCAACGTCCTGACTTTC. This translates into CAWSRGSGANVLTF.

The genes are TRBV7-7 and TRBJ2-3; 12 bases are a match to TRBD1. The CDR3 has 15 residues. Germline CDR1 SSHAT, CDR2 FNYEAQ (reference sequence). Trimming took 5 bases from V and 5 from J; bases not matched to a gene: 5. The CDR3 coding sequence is TGTGCCAGCAGCCCCGGGACAGGGGGCATAGATACGCAGTATTTT. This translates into CASSPGTGGIDTQYF.

The CDR3 DNA sequence: TGTGCCAGCAAGGACGGGGGGCCCCACAATGAGCAGTTCTTC. It is translated as CASKDGGPHNEQFF. This rearrangement joins TRBV28 to TRBJ2-1; perhaps TRBD2 as D (7 bases). V was trimmed by 7 bases and J by 5 bases, leaving 15 bases between them. The CDR3 runs to 14 residues. CDR1 is MDHEN and CDR2 is SYDVKM in the germline V gene.

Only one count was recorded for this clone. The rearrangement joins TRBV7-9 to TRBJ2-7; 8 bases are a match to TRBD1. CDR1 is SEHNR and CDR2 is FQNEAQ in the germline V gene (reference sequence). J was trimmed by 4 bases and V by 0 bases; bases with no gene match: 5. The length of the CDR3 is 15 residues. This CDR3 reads CASSLAQGARYEQYF. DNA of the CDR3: TGTGCCAGCAGCTTAGCGCAGGGGGCAAGGTACGAGCAGTACTTC.

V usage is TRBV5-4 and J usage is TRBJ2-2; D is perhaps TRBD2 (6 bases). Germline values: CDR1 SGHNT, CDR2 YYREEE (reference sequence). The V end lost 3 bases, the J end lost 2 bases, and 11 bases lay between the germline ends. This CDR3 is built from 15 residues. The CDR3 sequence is CASSSGLGNTGELFF. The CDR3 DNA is TGTGCCAGCAGCTCGGGACTGGGAAACACCGGGGAGCTGTTTTTT.

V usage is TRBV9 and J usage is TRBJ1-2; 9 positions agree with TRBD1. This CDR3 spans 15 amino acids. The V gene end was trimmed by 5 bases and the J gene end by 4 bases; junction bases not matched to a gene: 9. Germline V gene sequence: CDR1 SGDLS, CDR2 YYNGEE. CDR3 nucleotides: TGTGCCAGCAGTGTTACCGGGACAGGGACCTATGGCTACACCTTC. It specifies CASSVTGTGTYGYTF.

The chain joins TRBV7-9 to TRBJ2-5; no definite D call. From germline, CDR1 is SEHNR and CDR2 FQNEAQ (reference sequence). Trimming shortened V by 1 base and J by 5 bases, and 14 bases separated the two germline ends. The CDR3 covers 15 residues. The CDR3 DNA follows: TGTGCCAGCAGCTTAGAGGTCGGAGCGACGGAGACCCAGTACTTC. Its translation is CASSLEVGATETQYF.

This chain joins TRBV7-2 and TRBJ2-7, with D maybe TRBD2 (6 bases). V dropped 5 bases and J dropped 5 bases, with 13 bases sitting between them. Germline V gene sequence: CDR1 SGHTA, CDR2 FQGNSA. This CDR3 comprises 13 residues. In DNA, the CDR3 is TGTGCCAGCAGCCGGGGACTCCAAGACGAGCAGTACTTC. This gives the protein CASSRGLQDEQYF.

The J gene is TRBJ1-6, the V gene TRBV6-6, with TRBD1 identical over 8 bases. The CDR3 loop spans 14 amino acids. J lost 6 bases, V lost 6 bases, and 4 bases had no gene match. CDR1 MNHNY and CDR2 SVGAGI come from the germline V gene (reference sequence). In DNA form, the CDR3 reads TGTGCCAGCAGACCGGACAGGGCTAATTCACCCCTCCACTTT. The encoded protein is CASRPDRANSPLHF.